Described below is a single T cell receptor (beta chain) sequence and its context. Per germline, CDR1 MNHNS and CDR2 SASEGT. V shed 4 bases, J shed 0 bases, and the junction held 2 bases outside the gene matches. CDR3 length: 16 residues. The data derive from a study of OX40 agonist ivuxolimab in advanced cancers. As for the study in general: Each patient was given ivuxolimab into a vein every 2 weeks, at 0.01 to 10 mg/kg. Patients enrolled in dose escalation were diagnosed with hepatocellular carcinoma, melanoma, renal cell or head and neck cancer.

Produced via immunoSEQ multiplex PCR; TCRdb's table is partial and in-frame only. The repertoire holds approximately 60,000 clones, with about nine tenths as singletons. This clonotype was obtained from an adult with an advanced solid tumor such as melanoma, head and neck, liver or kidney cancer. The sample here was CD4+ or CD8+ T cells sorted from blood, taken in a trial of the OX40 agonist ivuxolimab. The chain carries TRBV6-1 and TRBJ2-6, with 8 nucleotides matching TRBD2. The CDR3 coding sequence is TGTGCCAGCAGTGGCGGGAGGAGCTCTGGGGCCAACGTCCTGACTTTC. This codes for CASSGGRSSGANVLTF.